Below are 21 T cell receptor beta chains sequenced from a single sample in a study of T cells in Graves' hyperthyroidism and ophthalmopathy. Amplified TCR beta CDR3 regions came from RNA transcripts. Primed by the HTBI set, a first-round RT-PCR was run on the TCR CDR3. TCRdb reprocessed the multiplex PCR reads with MiXCR, giving one entry per CDR3 protein. The data contain around 400,000 distinct CDR3 sequences, around 15% of them seen just once; the ten biggest clones take up roughly a fifth. Sequencing used blood. These receptors originate from a woman in her sixties or seventies with Graves' ophthalmopathy.

This clonotype was picked up many times. The V gene is TRBV7-3, the J gene TRBJ2-2; 11 positions agree with TRBD2. Germline V gene sequence: CDR1 SGHTA, CDR2 FQGTGA. The CDR3 sequence is 15 residues long. Losses at the gene ends were 5 bases for V and 5 bases for J; bases not matched to a gene: 4. The CDR3 nucleotides are TGTGCCAGCAGCACCCTAGCGGGAGGTACCGGGGAGCTGTTTTTT. Amino acid sequence: CASSTLAGGTGELFF.

This clonotype came up many times. V is TRBV28 and J is TRBJ2-7; D is perhaps TRBD1 or TRBD2 (6 bases each). The CDR3 runs to 17 residues. CDR1 MDHEN and CDR2 SYDVKM come from the germline V gene. The ends were cut back, 10 bases at V and 0 bases at J, with 25 bases in the middle. This CDR3 is CATRGWGPGESSYEQYF. CDR3 sequence (DNA): TGTGCCACCCGGGGGTGGGGGCCGGGGGAGAGCTCCTACGAGCAGTACTTC. Together with reference TRBV28 and TRBJ2-7, the CDR3 gives the full variable domain: DVKVTQSSRYLVKRTGEKVFLECVQDMDHENMFWYRQDPGLGLRLIYFSYDVKMKEKGDIPEGYSVSREKKERFSLILESASTNQTSMYLCATRGWGPGESSYEQYFGPGTRLTVT.

This clonotype came up many times. This chain joins TRBV28 and TRBJ1-5; TRBD1 is a possible D gene (6 bases). From germline, CDR1 is MDHEN and CDR2 SYDVKM. The CDR3 totals 18 residues. The ends were cut back, 5 bases at V and 0 bases at J, with 20 bases in the middle. The CDR3 bases are TGTGCCAGCAGTCCGGCACAGGGTCCCTACTATAGCAATCAGCCCCAGCATTTT. Amino acids: CASSPAQGPYYSNQPQHF.

With regard to this clonotype: A much larger clone differs by one base, so this may be a read error. The CDR3 loop reads CASKDRGYERYF. CDR3 DNA: TGTGCCAGCAAAGACAGGGGTTACGAGCGGTACTTC. The rearrangement uses TRBV28 and TRBJ2-7; 8 nucleotides agree with TRBD1. CDR1 is MDHEN and CDR2 is SYDVKM in the germline V gene. This CDR3 is built from 12 residues.

The chain has TRBV4-1 and TRBJ2-2; 11 bases line up with TRBD2. This CDR3 is 17 amino acids long. After removal of 4 bases from V and 4 bases from J, the junction contained 8 bases not matched to a gene. The germline V gene has CDR1 MGHRA and CDR2 YSYEKL. The CDR3 loop reads CASSLTGTSGLTGELFF. The CDR3 nucleotides are TGCGCCAGCAGCCTTACCGGGACTAGCGGACTCACCGGGGAGCTGTTTTTT.

This clonotype was detected a few times. A read error may produce the germline difference seen at one junction end. The V gene is TRBV28, the J gene TRBJ1-6; TRBD1 matches 11 bases. Germline CDR1 is MDHEN and CDR2 is SYDVKM. This CDR3 has 13 residues. Here the CDR3 DNA reads TGTGCCAGCACGGACAGGGGGCATTCGCCCCTCCACTTT. Its translation is CASTDRGHSPLHF.

The rearrangement uses TRBV19 and TRBJ1-2; D is undetermined. The CDR3 covers 15 residues. Trimming stripped 3 bases from V and 2 bases from J, with 13 bases between. In germline, CDR1 is LNHDA, CDR2 SQIVND (reference sequence). The CDR3 reads CASSMGRNQNYGYTF. In DNA, the CDR3 is TGTGCCAGTAGTATGGGCAGGAATCAAAACTATGGCTACACCTTC. Complete variable domain (other parts from reference TRBV19 and TRBJ1-2): DGGITQSPKYLFRKEGQNVTLSCEQNLNHDAMYWYRQDPGQGLRLIYYSQIVNDFQKGDIAEGYSVSREKKESFPLTVTSAQKNPTAFYLCASSMGRNQNYGYTFGSGTRLTVV.

This clonotype has ten or more counts. The chain combines TRBV30 with TRBJ2-5, with 7 nucleotides matching TRBD2. The ends lost 1 base at V and 4 bases at J; junction bases unmatched: 6. The germline V gene has CDR1 GTSNPN and CDR2 SVGIG (reference sequence). The length of the CDR3 is 14 residues. CDR3 region: CAWSGIAGGETQYF. CDR3 DNA sequence: TGTGCCTGGAGTGGAATAGCGGGTGGAGAGACCCAGTACTTC.

On this clonotype: Just one base apart from a much larger clone, this may be a read error. This chain joins TRBV5-1 and TRBJ2-7; possibly TRBD1 or TRBD2 for D (5 bases each). Germline loops: CDR1 SGHRS, CDR2 YFSETQ. V shed 3 bases and J shed 6 bases, with 22 bases lying between them. The CDR3 loop spans 16 amino acids. The CDR3 DNA sequence: TGCGCCAGCAGCTGGGGGTTCTGGATATTAGAAACCGAGCAGTACTTC. It specifies CASSWGFWILETEQYF.

This clonotype was recorded a few times. This chain joins TRBV5-1 and TRBJ2-2, with D unresolved. V lost 0 bases to trimming and J lost 5 bases, with 8 bases between them. This CDR3 is 14 amino acids long. In germline, CDR1 is SGHRS, CDR2 YFSETQ. In DNA form, the CDR3 reads TGCGCCAGCAGCTTGGATACCGGGACCGGGGAGCTGTTTTTT. It specifies CASSLDTGTGELFF.

There are many counts of this clonotype. The chain is built from TRBV6-2 or TRBV6-3 and TRBJ2-7; D is perhaps TRBD1 (6 bases). CDR1 MNHEY and CDR2 SVGEGT come from the germline V gene. The CDR3 is made up of 14 amino acids. Deletions cut 2 bases from V and 3 bases from J, with 11 bases between. The CDR3 region has the DNA TGTGCCAGCAGTTACCGTCCACAGGGCTACGAGCAGTACTTC. Translated: CASSYRPQGYEQYF.

This clonotype was found many times. V usage is TRBV5-1 and J usage is TRBJ2-2, with 10 bases that match TRBD2. V trimming: 5 bases; J trimming: 2 bases; junction bases outside the gene matches: 6. This CDR3 spans 16 amino acids. Germline V lookup: CDR1 SGHRS, CDR2 YFSETQ. CDR3 bases: TGCGCCAGCAGTTACCTAGCGGGAGATAACACCGGGGAGCTGTTTTTT. It specifies CASSYLAGDNTGELFF.

This clonotype was observed at least ten times. The rearrangement joins TRBV11-2 to TRBJ1-2; 9 bases match TRBD1. Per germline, CDR1 SGHAT and CDR2 FQNNGV. J lost 7 bases, V lost 6 bases, and 12 bases had no gene match. This CDR3 contains 15 residues. In DNA form, the CDR3 reads TGTGCCAGCAGGTCGATACAGGGGGCTCGCGGTGGCTACACCTTC. Translation: CASRSIQGARGGYTF. Full variable domain (missing parts from reference TRBV11-2 and TRBJ1-2): EAGVAQSPRYKIIEKRQSVAFWCNPISGHATLYWYQQILGQGPKLLIQFQNNGVVDDSQLPKDRFSAERLKGVDSTLKIQPAKLEDSAVYLCASRSIQGARGGYTFGSGTRLTVV.

The chain uses TRBV6-6 and TRBJ2-2; no clear D. The CDR3 contains 14 residues. CDR1 is MNHNY, CDR2 SVGAGI, per germline (reference sequence). Trimming pared 0 bases from V and 6 bases from J, leaving 8 bases between. This CDR3 reads CASSYSGSAGELFF. The CDR3, as DNA: TGTGCCAGCAGTTACTCTGGGTCGGCCGGGGAGCTGTTTTTT.

This clonotype was detected many times. The chain is built from TRBV5-1 and TRBJ2-7, with a weak D call TRBD1 (6 bases). The CDR3 sequence is 15 residues long. Germline V gene lookup returns CDR1 SGHRS and CDR2 YFSETQ. V was trimmed by 4 bases and J by 6 bases, leaving 20 bases between them. The CDR3 nucleotides read TGCGCCAGCAGCCCTCGACAGGCAACGCCCTTCGAGCAGTACTTC. It encodes CASSPRQATPFEQYF.

This clonotype showed up many times. The gene calls are TRBV12-3 or TRBV12-4 and TRBJ1-4; possible D gene TRBD1, 5 bases. V shed 4 bases and J shed 0 bases, with 15 bases lying between them. CDR3 length: 17 residues. CDR3 in DNA: TGTGCCAGCAGTTCCCGGGGGGTGAGTGCAACTAATGAAAAACTGTTTTTT. Translation gives CASSSRGVSATNEKLFF.

This clonotype was seen only a few times. V is TRBV5-1 and J is TRBJ2-1; 13 nucleotides agree with TRBD2. CDR3 length equals 18 residues. CDR1 SGHRS and CDR2 YFSETQ come from the germline V gene. With 8 bases clipped from V and 7 bases from J, the junction kept 18 bases outside the gene matches. The CDR3 protein is CASTGAQTSGRDWNEQFF. The CDR3 nucleotides read TGCGCCAGTACCGGGGCCCAAACTAGCGGGAGGGATTGGAATGAGCAGTTCTTC.

This clonotype was seen at least ten times. V usage is TRBV7-2 and J usage is TRBJ2-2; 7 bases line up with TRBD2. Germline V gene lookup returns CDR1 SGHTA and CDR2 FQGNSA. The CDR3 totals 17 residues. Trimming cost V 0 bases and J 3 bases; bases outside gene matches: 7. The CDR3 coding sequence is TGTGCCAGCAGCTTAGCACCTTTCGCGGGAGACACCGGGGAGCTGTTTTTT. Protein sequence: CASSLAPFAGDTGELFF.

The table lists this clonotype with a few counts. The rearrangement links TRBV12-3 or TRBV12-4 to TRBJ2-7; either TRBD1 or TRBD2 may fit D (6 bases each). This CDR3 region has 14 residues. Trimming stripped 6 bases from V and 2 bases from J, with 14 bases between. The CDR3 coding sequence is TGTGCCAGCAGAGGGGGGAGCAGAACCTACGAGCAGTACTTC. This sequence encodes CASRGGSRTYEQYF.

This rearrangement joins TRBV5-1 to TRBJ2-5; D could derive from TRBD1 or TRBD2 (6 bases each). CDR3 size: 15 residues. Germline CDR1 reads SGHRS; CDR2 reads YFSETQ. Trimming shortened V by 4 bases and J by 5 bases, and 18 bases separated the two germline ends. The DNA for the CDR3 is TGCGCCAGCAGCCCCGGGACACCTGGGGGGGAGACCCAGTACTTC. Translation: CASSPGTPGGETQYF.

This clonotype has just a few counts. The chain couples TRBV9 to TRBJ1-2, with D possibly being TRBD1 (5 bases). CDR1 is SGDLS and CDR2 is YYNGEE in the germline V gene. Trimming removed 4 bases at V and 4 bases at J, with 17 bases between. This CDR3 is built from 15 residues. Written as DNA, the CDR3 is TGTGCCAGCAGCCCTAGCGGGGGAAATGCCTATGGCTACACCTTC. Residues: CASSPSGGNAYGYTF.